The present entry profiles one TCR beta chain with its context. This clonotype occurred many times. The specificity of this receptor is unknown. No base quality information exists; no much larger clone differs at one position. The germline V gene specifies SGHTA as CDR1 and FQGNSA as CDR2. Relative to germline, V is 1 base shorter and J is 9 bases shorter, with 12 bases between their ends. The CDR3 numbers 14 residues from cysteine through phenylalanine. The sequence is cut down to CDR3 DNA, 42 bases in frame from base 1. The TCR beta CDR3 regions were amplified from the RNA transcripts. The TCR CDR3 was subjected to a first round of RT-PCR using the HTBI primer set and the Qiagen OneStep RT-PCR kit. Libraries were constructed in a second round of multiplex PCR, after which size selection and purification were performed. The libraries were sequenced on an Illumina HiSeq2000 using paired-end 100 bp reads. On the study's bioinformatics: SOAPnuke was used to process the raw data, with reads discarded if the reads contained adapters or uncalled bases, had a mean Phred below 15, or lacked an exact constant-primer or identifier match. COPE v1.2.5 was used to merge the high-quality paired reads, and each unique nucleotide sequence was defined as a clonotype. MiTCR v1.1 was used to align clonotypes to the IMGT TRBV, TRBD and TRBJ reference segments. The analysis included only V-J combinations with a frequency above 0.0001, which together covered approximately 99% of the repertoires. A TCS score was defined as the ratio of F50 (clonal expansion) to E x V (chaos), with BLOSUM62-based TCRdist applied between CDR3 peptides within each V-J. Welch's t-statistics and random forest reduced several hundred V-J features to roughly 13, which were used in a naive Bayes classifier (R e1071). Using fastp trimming at Q25 and MiXCR clonotype assembly, TCRdb reanalyzed the public sequencing data and kept in-frame beta chains. Identical CDR3 protein sequences are pooled into one entry, listed with their most common genes and DNA. The V and J calls reflect TCRdb's pipeline rather than the authors' work. This sample gives fewer than 500,000 distinct CDR3 sequences in total; more than 12% of them show up just once. The top ten constitute about 20% of the sample.

This entry is derived from a study of T cells in Graves' hyperthyroidism and ophthalmopathy (dated 2019 in TCRdb). For the study in its entirety: Peripheral blood samples were taken at initial diagnosis, before any treatment was given. A discovery cohort of approximately 97 patients, about 40 with Graves' ophthalmopathy and more than 55 with stable Graves' hyperthyroidism, was used to find distinguishing TCR V-J signatures. An independent validation cohort of around 19 hyperthyroidism patients and approximately 15 patients who later progressed to ophthalmopathy tested prospective prediction of ophthalmopathy. The approximately 100 discovery patients were randomly split 7:3 into training and test sets. In several Graves' hyperthyroidism patients, the study also compared T-cell repertoires from thyroid tissue with T-cell repertoires from blood. After blood sampling, hyperthyroidism patients were treated with methimazole at a starting dose of 30 mg daily, and ophthalmopathy patients were treated with high-dose intravenous methylprednisolone. The paper reports TCR Vbeta CDR3 sequencing of about 140 peripheral blood samples: 40 or so ophthalmopathy, about 75 hyperthyroidism and 17 progressor patients. The study at large found these results: In validation, the model predicted progression to ophthalmopathy a median of roughly six months before onset, with approximately 68% sensitivity and about 75% specificity. Sample size was not statistically predetermined, and blinding of investigators to group allocation was not performed. A 13 V-J signature model separated ophthalmopathy from stable hyperthyroidism, with around 90% sensitivity and approximately 81% specificity in cross-validation and 80%/75% in testing. Most expanded thyroid clonotypes (frequency above 0.001) were also detected in blood, suggesting blood repertoires may reflect thyroid immune responses.

Moderately to severely active disease, a Clinical Activity Score of at least 3, a NOSPECS grade of at least 4, and a duration under 3 months were present in ophthalmopathy patients. Patients with uncontrolled infections, other autoimmune diseases, pregnancy or lactation were excluded. Diagnoses relied on clinical symptoms, serum thyroxine and TRAb, thyroid ultrasound and orbital computed tomography. Ficoll-Paque density gradient centrifugation was used to isolate PBMCs from approximately 11 ml of fresh peripheral blood. Total RNA was extracted using Trizol reagent, and RNA quality was assessed on an Agilent 2100 Bioanalyzer.

The TCR was taken from a woman in her twenties or thirties with Graves' ophthalmopathy. This chain joins TRBV7-2 to TRBJ2-2, and perhaps TRBD1 as D gene, on 5 matching bases. Sample: blood. The CDR3 amino acid sequence is: CASSLGAGRWELFF. At the DNA level, the sequence is TGTGCCAGCAGCTTAGGTGCAGGGCGTTGGGAGCTGTTTTTT.